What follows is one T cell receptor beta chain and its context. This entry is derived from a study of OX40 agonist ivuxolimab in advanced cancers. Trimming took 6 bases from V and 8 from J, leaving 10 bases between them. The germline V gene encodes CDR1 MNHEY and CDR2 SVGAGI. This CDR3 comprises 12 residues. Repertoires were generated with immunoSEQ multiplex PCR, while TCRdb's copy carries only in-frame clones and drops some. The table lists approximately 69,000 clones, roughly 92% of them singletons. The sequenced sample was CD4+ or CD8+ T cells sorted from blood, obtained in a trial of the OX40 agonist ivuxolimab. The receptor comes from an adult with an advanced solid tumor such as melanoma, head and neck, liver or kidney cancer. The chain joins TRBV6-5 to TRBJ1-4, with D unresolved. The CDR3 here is CASRAGREKLFF. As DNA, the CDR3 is TGTGCCAGCAGGGCAGGAAGGGAAAAACTGTTTTTT.